The 8 T cell receptor beta chains in this list originate from one sample, sequenced in a study of cytomegalovirus exposure and HLA in healthy donors (TCRdb year 2017). Library construction relied on the immunoSEQ multiplex PCR assay. For the multiplex PCR, a mixture combining 60 forward primers for TCR Vbeta segments and 13 reverse primers for TCR Jbeta segments was used. In its TCRdb copy, this immuneACCESS table keeps in-frame sequences only and misses some clones. Where compared with another copy, unresolved V genes explain less than half of these, and the others have no known cause. For this sample there are around 130,000 clones; about 66% appear just once. Around 2% of the sample is in the top ten clones. Sequenced input: PBMCs. These receptors were collected from a male donor in good health and CMV-seronegative.

The V call is TRBV19, the J call TRBJ1-3; D is ambiguous. Germline values: CDR1 LNHDA, CDR2 SQIVND (reference sequence). The V end lost 6 bases, the J end lost 0 bases, and 9 bases lay between the germline ends. The CDR3 runs to 14 residues. The CDR3 spells CASRQRRSGNTIYF. As DNA, the CDR3 is TGTGCCAGTAGACAGAGACGCTCTGGAAACACCATATATTTT.

The V call is TRBV5-1, the J call TRBJ2-7; possible D gene TRBD2, 6 bases. The CDR3 contains 17 residues. V shed 1 base and J shed 2 bases, with 19 bases lying between them. Per the germline V gene, CDR1 is SGHRS and CDR2 is YFSETQ. CDR3 nucleotides: TGCGCCAGCAGCTTGTTTGCCCTCGGGGGAACCGCCTACGAGCAGTACTTC. It translates to CASSLFALGGTAYEQYF. Variable domain in full (rest from reference TRBV5-1 and TRBJ2-7): KAGVTQTPRYLIKTRGQQVTLSCSPISGHRSVSWYQQTPGQGLQFLFEYFSETQRNKGNFPGRFSGRQFSNSRSEMNVSTLELGDSALYLCASSLFALGGTAYEQYFGPGTRLTVT.

The rearrangement joins TRBV7-2 to TRBJ1-5; D is perhaps TRBD1 (6 bases). The CDR3 loop spans 14 amino acids. Germline-derived CDR1 and CDR2 are SGHTA and FQGNSA. V lost 3 bases and J lost 7, with 13 bases in between. The CDR3 DNA sequence: TGTGCCAGCAGCTTCACGGACACAGGGCAGCCCCAGCATTTT. Its translation: CASSFTDTGQPQHF.

The rearrangement joins TRBV28 to TRBJ1-1, with a weak D call TRBD1 (6 bases). The germline V gene has CDR1 MDHEN and CDR2 SYDVKM. Trimming removed 7 bases from V and 5 bases from J, with 23 bases in between. CDR3 length equals 16 residues. CDR3 nucleotides: TGTGCCAGCACCCTAAAGGGGGGGTCCTCGGGGACTGAAGCTTTCTTT. Residues: CASTLKGGSSGTEAFF.

Details on this clone: A read error may produce the germline difference seen at one junction end. This chain connects TRBV20-1 to TRBJ1-2; TRBD1 matches at 7 bases. CDR1 is DFQATT and CDR2 is SNEGSKA in the germline V gene (reference sequence). The length of the CDR3 is 11 residues. In nucleotides, the CDR3 is TGCAGTGCCCTGACAGGGTATGGCTACCCCTTC. This codes for CSALTGYGYPF.

The rearrangement uses TRBV7-2 and TRBJ1-4, with D possibly being TRBD1 (6 bases). The CDR3 totals 15 residues. In germline, CDR1 is SGHTA, CDR2 FQGNSA. V was shortened by 0 bases and J by 3 bases, with 8 bases between the two germline ends. Here the CDR3 reads CASSLAGAANEKLFF. CDR3 DNA sequence: TGTGCCAGCAGCTTAGCGGGGGCAGCTAATGAAAAACTGTTTTTT.

The J gene is TRBJ2-5, the V gene TRBV2, with a tentative D call TRBD2 (5 bases). There are 12 residues in the CDR3. Trimming cost V 6 bases and J 3 bases, with 8 bases left between them. The germline CDR1 and CDR2 sequences are SNHLY and FYNNEI. The DNA for the CDR3 is TGTGCCAGCAGGAGGGATGAAGAGACCCAGTACTTC. Protein: CASRRDEETQYF.

The V gene is TRBV30, the J gene TRBJ2-7; D is perhaps TRBD1 (5 bases). V lost 1 base to trimming and J lost 4 bases, with 8 bases between them. This CDR3 is 12 amino acids long. The germline CDR1 and CDR2 sequences are GTSNPN and SVGIG (reference sequence). CDR3 sequence (DNA): TGTGCCTGGAGTGCCGACAGATACGAGCAGTACTTC. It specifies CAWSADRYEQYF.